This paragraph covers one T cell receptor beta chain sequence. This clone was seen a single time. The specificity of this receptor is unknown. Per-nucleotide qualities are absent, and no much larger clonotype sits a single base away. Taken from the germline V gene (reference sequence), the CDR1 and CDR2 loops are LNHDA and SQIVND. The CDR3 numbers 14 residues from cysteine through phenylalanine. The DNA shown is the 42-base CDR3, in frame from base 1. The germline ends are 9 bases apart after V is trimmed by 3 bases and J by 6 bases. In the prospective study, participants were roughly 18 to 100 years old, resided in 20 to 30 geographic areas of the United States, and were enrolled through a virtual design. In the prospective study, cohorts were assigned on the basis of participant-reported clinical history obtained from a screening survey and a study questionnaire. For ImmuneRACE Cohort 3, a participant was defined as recovered based on two consecutive negative NP/OP PCR tests, clearance by a healthcare professional, or resolution of symptoms. In the prospective study, mobile phlebotomists collected whole blood, serum and a nasopharyngeal or oropharyngeal swab from each participant. Additional blood draws and questionnaires over an approximately two-month period could optionally be provided by prospective study participants. Prospective study blood samples were shipped either frozen or at room temperature before DNA extraction.

This record belongs to a study of blood T cell repertoires in COVID-19 (dated by TCRdb to 2020 to 2022). Some background on the complete study: Samples from collaborators originated in the United States, Italy and Spain and spanned both the acute and convalescent phases of COVID-19. The prospective study material was composed of cDNA or gDNA derived from T cells, B-cell-depleted T cells, or PBMCs. Deeply sampled blood TCRbeta repertoires from subjects exposed to, actively infected with, or recovered from COVID-19 were included in the dataset. Sample metadata almost always included a de-identified subject ID, COVID-19 status, age in years and sex. The repertoires were made available in a free public database intended to serve as a resource for research on the immune response to SARS-CoV-2. Where available, HLA class I and class II types were obtained from metadata supplied by the sample provider rather than from assay-based typing. Samples came from the ongoing ImmuneRACE study (first 160 participants) plus 1,254 subjects from 6 global collaborators.

Study-wide findings and limitations: The quantity of clinical and demographic metadata differed by source and by participant and was supplied without curation.

TCRbeta CDR3 regions were amplified from genomic DNA using the immunoSEQ Assay, a bias-controlled multiplex PCR. As for the authors' bioinformatics: Nucleated cell counts per sample were estimated from amplification of reference gene primers within the assay. To quantify the absolute abundance of each unique TCRbeta CDR3 rearrangement, sequence reads were collapsed and filtered. For each sample, productive Simpson clonality was calculated as the square root of Simpson's diversity index over productive rearrangements. The source is immuneACCESS, and TCRdb retained only in-frame sequences with V and J called. Part of the clones is not carried over; for the studies checked, unresolved V genes explain less than half of this, and the remainder is unexplained. V, J and clone size were drawn from that table, and D and trimming were deduced from the DNA. The sample table records under 200,000 clones; over 70% of these occur just once. 13% of the sample rests with the top ten.

This chain is built from TRBV19 and TRBJ1-6, with the D gene too uncertain to name. Sequencing input: PBMCs or T cells enriched from blood (not recorded which). This TCR came from a woman aged 60-75 years who had recovered from COVID-19. The sequence in DNA is TGTGCCAGTAGTATTGGACTGATTAATTCACCCCTCCACTTT. It codes for CASSIGLINSPLHF.